Each of the 15 T cell receptor beta chains below was sequenced from the same sample in a study of control samples from healthy donors and cancer patients. Sequencing used immunoSEQ multiplex PCR; TCRdb keeps in-frame clones, though not all of them. The profile shows more than 120,000 clones, about 91% of them singletons. Sequenced sample: blood. Receptors originate from a man aged 25-45 years in good health.

The chain links TRBV19 to TRBJ1-6; D call uncertain. Germline loops: CDR1 LNHDA, CDR2 SQIVND (reference sequence). The CDR3 runs 15 residues. Trimming left V 7 bases short and J 5 bases short, with 15 bases between. The CDR3 spells CASKVEGDHNSPLHF. The CDR3 DNA reads as TGTGCCAGTAAGGTGGAGGGAGACCATAATTCACCCCTCCACTTT.

The sample holds one count of this clone. The chain has TRBV5-1 and TRBJ1-1, with 7 bases lining up with TRBD1. CDR1 and CDR2 from the germline V gene are SGHRS and YFSETQ. V lost 0 bases to trimming and J lost 5 bases; unmatched junction nucleotides: 7. CDR3 length equals 15 residues. The CDR3 DNA follows: TGCGCCAGCAGCTTGGAGCAGGGGGTGGGGACTGAAGCTTTCTTT. Translating gives CASSLEQGVGTEAFF.

This chain connects TRBV28 to TRBJ2-7; D is perhaps TRBD1 (6 bases). CDR1 is MDHEN, CDR2 SYDVKM, per germline. This CDR3 region has 11 residues. V lost 6 bases to trimming and J lost 6 bases, with 9 bases between them. This CDR3 is CASRQTGEQYF. The CDR3 nucleotides read TGTGCCAGCAGACAGACAGGCGAGCAGTACTTC.

The rearrangement links TRBV11-2 to TRBJ2-7, with D unresolved. Germline lookup yields CDR1 SGHAT and CDR2 FQNNGV. Deletions cut 5 bases from V and 1 base from J, with 12 bases between. The CDR3 runs to 14 residues. The CDR3 protein is CASSLSTFSYEQYF. The CDR3 nucleotides are TGTGCCAGCAGCCTCTCGACTTTTTCCTACGAGCAGTACTTC.

The chain joins TRBV5-1 to TRBJ2-7, with TRBD2 matching over 14 bases. V was clipped by 0 bases and J by 7 bases; unmatched bases: 9. The CDR3 contains 17 residues. Germline V gene data show CDR1 as SGHRS and CDR2 as YFSETQ. DNA for the CDR3: TGCGCCAGCAGCTTGGAGTTCGGACTAGCGGGGGGTAGTGAGCAGTACTTC. It specifies CASSLEFGLAGGSEQYF.

The chain combines TRBV19 with TRBJ1-1, with TRBD1 as a possible D gene (5 bases). From germline, CDR1 is LNHDA and CDR2 SQIVND (reference sequence). V lost 4 bases and J lost 4, with 19 bases in between. This CDR3 region has 16 residues. CDR3 loop: CASSKPGSVRGTEAFF. DNA for the CDR3: TGTGCCAGTAGTAAACCAGGGAGCGTCCGGGGCACTGAAGCTTTCTTT.

The chain links TRBV28 to TRBJ1-2; a possible D gene is TRBD1 (6 bases). CDR1 and CDR2 from the germline V gene are MDHEN and SYDVKM. V was clipped by 2 bases and J by 4 bases, with 8 bases between them. CDR3 length: 13 residues. The CDR3 region is CASSLKDSYGYTF. CDR3 DNA: TGTGCCAGCAGTTTAAAGGACAGCTATGGCTACACCTTC.

This clone has only a few counts. The V gene is TRBV28, the J gene TRBJ2-7; D tentatively fits TRBD1 or TRBD2 (5 bases each). The CDR3 runs 16 residues. V was trimmed by 1 base and J by 0 bases, leaving 13 bases between them. The V gene's germline CDR1 is MDHEN and CDR2 SYDVKM. The CDR3 sequence: CASSLYGTGSSYEQYF. The CDR3 DNA sequence: TGTGCCAGCAGTTTATATGGGACGGGAAGCTCCTACGAGCAGTACTTC.

The chain recombines TRBV5-8 with TRBJ1-3; D is perhaps TRBD1 (5 bases). The length of the CDR3 is 14 residues. The V and J ends lost 5 bases and 3 bases respectively, with 12 bases between them. Germline V CDR1 and CDR2: SGHTS, YDEGEE. The CDR3 bases are TGTGCCAGCAGTTTTACAGGAGGTGGAAACACCATATATTTT. It yields the protein CASSFTGGGNTIYF.

This clone was found once. This sequence joins TRBV6-6 and TRBJ1-2; no clear D. Germline V gene lookup returns CDR1 MNHNY and CDR2 SVGAGI (reference sequence). The ends were cut back, 5 bases at V and 3 bases at J, with 16 bases in the middle. The CDR3 covers 15 residues. The CDR3 DNA follows: TGTGCCAGCAGTGGACCGGGAGAAGCGGACTATGGCTACACCTTC. This translates into CASSGPGEADYGYTF.

The chain recombines TRBV5-6 with TRBJ1-2; D gene unclear. Trimming pared 2 bases from V and 0 bases from J, leaving 11 bases between. Germline V gives CDR1 SGHDT, CDR2 YYEEEE. The CDR3 consists of 15 residues. The CDR3 sequence: CASSFFRRANYGYTF. The CDR3 nucleotides are TGTGCCAGCAGCTTTTTCCGTAGAGCTAACTATGGCTACACCTTC. Full variable domain (outside the CDR3, taken from reference TRBV5-6 and TRBJ1-2): DAGVTQSPTHLIKTRGQQVTLRCSPKSGHDTVSWYQQALGQGPQFIFQYYEEEERQRGNFPDRFSGHQFPNYSSELNVNALLLGDSALYLCASSFFRRANYGYTFGSGTRLTVV.

In nucleotides, the CDR3 is TGTGCCATCAGCTCTAGCGGGGGGGCCTTGGCCTACAATGAGCAGTTCTTC. It specifies CAISSSGGALAYNEQFF. The rearrangement links TRBV10-3 to TRBJ2-1; 12 bases line up with TRBD2. In germline, CDR1 is ENHRY, CDR2 SYGVKD. This CDR3 has 17 residues. J lost 2 bases, V lost 6 bases, and 8 bases had no gene match.

This clone has just a few counts. The chain combines TRBV5-1 with TRBJ1-1; a possible D gene is TRBD1 (5 bases). The CDR3 contains 14 residues. The V end was cut by 2 bases, the J end by 1 base, with 9 bases between. The V gene's germline CDR1 is SGHRS and CDR2 YFSETQ. CDR3 sequence: CASSFLGENTEAFF. The CDR3 nucleotides are TGCGCCAGCAGCTTCTTGGGGGAGAACACTGAAGCTTTCTTT.

This clone was seen a handful of times. The rearrangement links TRBV6-5 to TRBJ1-4; D uncertain. Germline values: CDR1 MNHEY, CDR2 SVGAGI. Trimming removed 6 bases at V and 4 bases at J, with 15 bases between. CDR3 length: 15 amino acids. CDR3 amino acids: CASSAYLGNNEKLFF. Written as DNA, the CDR3 is TGTGCCAGCAGCGCGTACCTCGGAAATAATGAAAAACTGTTTTTT.

The chain couples TRBV10-3 to TRBJ1-6; a weak D match, TRBD1 (6 bases). V lost 5 bases and J lost 6, with 20 bases in between. This CDR3 spans 17 amino acids. Germline values: CDR1 ENHRY, CDR2 SYGVKD. Here the CDR3 reads CAISKDKGDTINSPLHF. In nucleotides, the CDR3 is TGTGCCATCAGTAAAGACAAGGGGGACACCATTAATTCACCCCTCCACTTT.